This T cell receptor beta chain was identified in a study of cytomegalovirus exposure and HLA in healthy donors. The V gene end was trimmed by 5 bases and the J gene end by 7 bases; junction bases not matched to a gene: 7. CDR3 size: 15 residues. Germline CDR1 is SGDLS and CDR2 is YYNGEE. With respect to this clone: Its antigen is not known.

Study-level points and caveats: Cytomegalovirus status was reportedly diagnosed by the classifier with high specificity and sensitivity. When a later analysis was performed, an Asian-associated ancestry cluster reportedly had fewer N-insertions than the roughly 700-donor mean.

Amplification used 60 Vbeta primers and 13 Jbeta primers. TCRdb keeps only in-frame clones here, not all; method: immunoSEQ multiplex PCR. The sample carries under 200,000 clones, 82% recorded once. Whereas donors were nominally healthy upon sampling, unrecorded immune exposures were probable. This rearrangement joins TRBV9 to TRBJ2-3; 13 bases align to TRBD2. This TCR was recovered from a girl aged 10-17 years in good health and CMV-seropositive. The sequenced sample consisted of PBMCs. The CDR3 region has the DNA TGTGCCAGCAGTGGGGGACTAGCGGGGTTGAATACGCAGTATTTT. It is translated as CASSGGLAGLNTQYF.